The clone carrying this T cell receptor beta chain was observed a few times. Its matching antigen is unknown. The data derive from a study of T cell repertoires in cytomegalovirus infection. MiXCR was run by TCRdb on the reads, yielding one entry per CDR3 protein. The table records about 770,000 distinct CDR3 sequences, about 29% of them present only once. Trimming took 0 bases from V and 13 from J, leaving 12 bases between them. Germline V lookup: CDR1 SQVTM, CDR2 ANQGSEA. The CDR3 is 11 residues long. Specimen: cultured CD8+ T cells from PBMCs, collected from culture after CMV antigen stimulation. The genes are TRBV29-1 and TRBJ1-2; D is unclear. The origin of this receptor is a human donor in good health (CMV status not recorded). Some clones in this sample may be carry-over from other donors' samples. The CDR3 DNA reads TGCAGCGTTGAAGATGATCGCCTCTGCACCTTC. It yields the protein CSVEDDRLCTF.